This T cell receptor (beta chain) was captured in a study of T-cell reconstitution after alpha-beta-depleted transplantation in children. For TCRbeta, the library was prepared with unique molecular identifiers. Each CDR3 protein is one row after TCRdb ran MiXCR on the PCR reads. The sample lists some 840,000 distinct CDR3 sequences, around 17% occurring once. There are 14 residues in the CDR3. Germline V CDR1 and CDR2: KGHDR, SFDVKD. The V end was cut by 2 bases, the J end by 5 bases, with 11 bases between. Study-wide results and limits: Reportedly, roughly two months post-transplant, alpha-beta T cells arose from several hundred expanded graft clones.

In regard to this clonotype: Its antigen is not identified.

This chain uses TRBV24-1 with TRBJ1-2, with D possibly matching TRBD1 (5 bases). The material sequenced was PBMCs, mostly from graft donor cells, taken 360 days after TCRalphabeta/CD19-depleted stem cell transplant. This receptor was obtained from a male patient younger than 18 who had a stem cell transplant for acute lymphoblastic leukemia, so the T cells may come from the graft donor. In DNA form, the CDR3 reads TGTGCCACCAGTGATTCGGGACGGACTTATGGCTACACCTTC. Translated: CATSDSGRTYGYTF.